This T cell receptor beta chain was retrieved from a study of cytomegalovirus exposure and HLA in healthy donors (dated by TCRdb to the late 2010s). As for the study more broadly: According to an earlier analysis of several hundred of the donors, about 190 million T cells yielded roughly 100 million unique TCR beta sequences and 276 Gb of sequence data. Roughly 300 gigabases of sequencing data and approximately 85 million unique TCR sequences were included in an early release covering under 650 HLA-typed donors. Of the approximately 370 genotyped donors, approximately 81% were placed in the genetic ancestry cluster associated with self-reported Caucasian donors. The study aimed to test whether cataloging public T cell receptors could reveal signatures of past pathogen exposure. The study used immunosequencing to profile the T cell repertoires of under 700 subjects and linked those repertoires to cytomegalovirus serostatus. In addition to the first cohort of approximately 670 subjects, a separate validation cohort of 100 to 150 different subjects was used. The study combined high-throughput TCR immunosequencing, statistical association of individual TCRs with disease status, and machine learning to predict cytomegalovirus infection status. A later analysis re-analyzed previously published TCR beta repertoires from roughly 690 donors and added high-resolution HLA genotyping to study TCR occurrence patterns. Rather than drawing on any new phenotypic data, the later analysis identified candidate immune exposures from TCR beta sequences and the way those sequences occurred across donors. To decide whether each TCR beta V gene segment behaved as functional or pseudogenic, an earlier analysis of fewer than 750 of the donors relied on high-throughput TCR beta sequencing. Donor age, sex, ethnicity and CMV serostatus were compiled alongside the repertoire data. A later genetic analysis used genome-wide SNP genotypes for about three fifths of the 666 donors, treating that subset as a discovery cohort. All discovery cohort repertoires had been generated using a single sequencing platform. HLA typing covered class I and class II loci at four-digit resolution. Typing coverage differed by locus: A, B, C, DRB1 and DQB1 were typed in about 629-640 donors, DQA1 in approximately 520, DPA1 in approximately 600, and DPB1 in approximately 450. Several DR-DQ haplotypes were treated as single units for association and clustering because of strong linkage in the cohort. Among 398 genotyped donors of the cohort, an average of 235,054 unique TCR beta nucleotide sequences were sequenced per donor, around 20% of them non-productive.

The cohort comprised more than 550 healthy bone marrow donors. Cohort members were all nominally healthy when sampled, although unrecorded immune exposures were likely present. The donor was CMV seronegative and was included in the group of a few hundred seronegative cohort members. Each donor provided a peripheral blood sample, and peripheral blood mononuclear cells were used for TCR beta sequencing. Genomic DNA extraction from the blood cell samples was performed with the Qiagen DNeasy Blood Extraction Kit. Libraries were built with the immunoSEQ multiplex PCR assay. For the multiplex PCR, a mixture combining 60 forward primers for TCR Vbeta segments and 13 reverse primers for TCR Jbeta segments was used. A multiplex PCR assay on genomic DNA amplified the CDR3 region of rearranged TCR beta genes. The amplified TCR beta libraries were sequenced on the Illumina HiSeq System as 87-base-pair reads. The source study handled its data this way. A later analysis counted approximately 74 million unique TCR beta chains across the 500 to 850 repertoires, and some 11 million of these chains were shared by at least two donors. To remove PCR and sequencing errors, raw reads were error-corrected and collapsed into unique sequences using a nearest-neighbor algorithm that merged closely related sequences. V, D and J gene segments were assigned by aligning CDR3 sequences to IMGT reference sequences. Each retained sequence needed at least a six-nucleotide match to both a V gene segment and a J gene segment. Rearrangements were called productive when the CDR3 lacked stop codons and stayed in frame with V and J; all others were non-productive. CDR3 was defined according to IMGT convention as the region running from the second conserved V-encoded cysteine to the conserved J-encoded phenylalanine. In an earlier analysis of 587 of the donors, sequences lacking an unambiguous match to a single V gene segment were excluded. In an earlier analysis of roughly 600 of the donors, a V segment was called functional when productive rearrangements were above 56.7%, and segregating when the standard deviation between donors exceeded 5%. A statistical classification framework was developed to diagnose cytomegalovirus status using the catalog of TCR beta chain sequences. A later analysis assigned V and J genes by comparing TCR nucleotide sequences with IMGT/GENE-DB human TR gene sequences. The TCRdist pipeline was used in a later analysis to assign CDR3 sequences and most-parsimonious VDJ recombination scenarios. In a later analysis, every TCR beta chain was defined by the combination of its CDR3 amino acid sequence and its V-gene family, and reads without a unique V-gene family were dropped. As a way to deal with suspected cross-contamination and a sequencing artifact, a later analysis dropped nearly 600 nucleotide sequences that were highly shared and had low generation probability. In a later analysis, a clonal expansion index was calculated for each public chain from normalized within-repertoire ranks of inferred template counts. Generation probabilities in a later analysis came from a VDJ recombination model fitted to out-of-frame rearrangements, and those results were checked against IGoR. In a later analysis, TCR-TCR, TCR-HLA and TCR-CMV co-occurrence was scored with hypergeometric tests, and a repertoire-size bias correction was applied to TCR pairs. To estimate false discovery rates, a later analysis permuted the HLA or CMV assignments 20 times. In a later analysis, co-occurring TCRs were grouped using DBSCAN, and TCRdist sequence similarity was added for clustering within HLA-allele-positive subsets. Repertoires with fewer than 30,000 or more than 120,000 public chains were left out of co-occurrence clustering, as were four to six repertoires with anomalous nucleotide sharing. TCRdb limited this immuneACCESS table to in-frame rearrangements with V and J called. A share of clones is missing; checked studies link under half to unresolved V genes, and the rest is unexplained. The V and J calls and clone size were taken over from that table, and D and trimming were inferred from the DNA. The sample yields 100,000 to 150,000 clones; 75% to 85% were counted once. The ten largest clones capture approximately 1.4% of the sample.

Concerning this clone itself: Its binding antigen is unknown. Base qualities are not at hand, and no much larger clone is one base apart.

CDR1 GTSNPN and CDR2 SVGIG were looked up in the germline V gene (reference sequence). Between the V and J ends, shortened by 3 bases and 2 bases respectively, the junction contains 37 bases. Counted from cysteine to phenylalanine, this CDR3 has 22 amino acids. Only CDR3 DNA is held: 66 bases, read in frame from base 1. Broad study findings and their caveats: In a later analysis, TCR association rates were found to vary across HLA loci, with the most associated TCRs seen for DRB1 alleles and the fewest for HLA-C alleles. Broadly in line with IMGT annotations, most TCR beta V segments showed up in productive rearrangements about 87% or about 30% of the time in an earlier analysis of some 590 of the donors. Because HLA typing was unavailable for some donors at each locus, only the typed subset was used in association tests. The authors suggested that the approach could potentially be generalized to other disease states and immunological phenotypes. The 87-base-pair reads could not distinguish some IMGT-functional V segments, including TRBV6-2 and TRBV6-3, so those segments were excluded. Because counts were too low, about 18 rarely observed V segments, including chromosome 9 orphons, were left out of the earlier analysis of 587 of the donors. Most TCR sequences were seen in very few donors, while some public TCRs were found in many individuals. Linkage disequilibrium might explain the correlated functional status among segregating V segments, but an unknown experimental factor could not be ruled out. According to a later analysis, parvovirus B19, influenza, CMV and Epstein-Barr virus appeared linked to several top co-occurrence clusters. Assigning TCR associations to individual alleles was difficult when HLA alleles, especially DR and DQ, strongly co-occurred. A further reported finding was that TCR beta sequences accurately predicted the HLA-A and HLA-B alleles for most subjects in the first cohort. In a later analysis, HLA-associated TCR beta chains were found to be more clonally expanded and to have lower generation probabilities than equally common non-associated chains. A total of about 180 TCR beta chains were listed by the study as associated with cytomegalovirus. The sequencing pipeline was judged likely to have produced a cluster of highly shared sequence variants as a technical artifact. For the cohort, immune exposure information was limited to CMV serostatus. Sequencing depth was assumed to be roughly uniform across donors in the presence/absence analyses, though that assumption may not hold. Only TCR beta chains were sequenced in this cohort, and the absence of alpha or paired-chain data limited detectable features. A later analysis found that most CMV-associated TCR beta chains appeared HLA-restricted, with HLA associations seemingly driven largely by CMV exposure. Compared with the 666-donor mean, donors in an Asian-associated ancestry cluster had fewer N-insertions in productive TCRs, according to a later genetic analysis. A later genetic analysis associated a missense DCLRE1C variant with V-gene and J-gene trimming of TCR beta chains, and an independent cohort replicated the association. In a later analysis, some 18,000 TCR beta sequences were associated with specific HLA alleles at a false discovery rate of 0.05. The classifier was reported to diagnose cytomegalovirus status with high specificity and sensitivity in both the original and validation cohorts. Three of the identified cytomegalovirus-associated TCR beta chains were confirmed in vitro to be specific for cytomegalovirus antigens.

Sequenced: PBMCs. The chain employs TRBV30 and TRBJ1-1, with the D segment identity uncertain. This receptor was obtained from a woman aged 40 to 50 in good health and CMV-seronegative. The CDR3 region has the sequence CAWRGRGSSRMSTSLLNTEAFF. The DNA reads TGTGCCTGGAGGGGTAGAGGATCCTCTCGTATGTCGACTTCTCTTCTTAACACTGAAGCTTTCTTT.